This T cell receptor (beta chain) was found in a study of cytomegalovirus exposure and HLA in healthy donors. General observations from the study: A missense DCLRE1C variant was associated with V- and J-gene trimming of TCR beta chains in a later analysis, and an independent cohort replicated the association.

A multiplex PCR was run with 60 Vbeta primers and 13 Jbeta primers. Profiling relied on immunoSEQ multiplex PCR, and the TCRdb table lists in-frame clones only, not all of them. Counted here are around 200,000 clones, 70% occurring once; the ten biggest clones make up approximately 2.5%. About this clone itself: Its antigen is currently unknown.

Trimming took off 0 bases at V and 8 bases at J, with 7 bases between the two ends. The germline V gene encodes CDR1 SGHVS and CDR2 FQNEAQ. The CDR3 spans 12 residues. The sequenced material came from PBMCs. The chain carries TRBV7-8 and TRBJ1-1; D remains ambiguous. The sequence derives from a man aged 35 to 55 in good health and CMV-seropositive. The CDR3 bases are TGTGCCAGCAGCTTAGCATGGGAGGAAGCTTTCTTT. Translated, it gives CASSLAWEEAFF. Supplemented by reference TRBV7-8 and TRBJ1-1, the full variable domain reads GAGVSQSPRYKVAKRGQDVALRCDPISGHVSLFWYQQALGQGPEFLTYFQNEAQLDKSGLPSDRFFAERPEGSVSTLKIQRTQQEDSAVYLCASSLAWEEAFFGQGTRLTVV.